The present TCR beta chain was sequenced within a study of T cells after yellow fever vaccination. Across the whole study: Any fraction with a low cell number was prepared using SMART-Seq v4 Ultra Low Input.

Germline lookup yields CDR1 MDHEN and CDR2 SYDVKM. Trimming cost V 3 bases and J 0 bases, with 14 bases left between them. The CDR3 runs 16 residues. Overall study results and limits: FACS-sorted repertoires might harbor abundant contaminating clonotypes from the bulk population. On re-exposure, the response was weaker but peaked faster, at day 5 versus 15. Clonotypes shared by both compartments, CD4 and CD8, made up a small share.

About this clonotype: Antigen: not known.

TCRdb ran MiXCR on the 5' RACE reads and lists one entry per CDR3 protein. Of 450,000 to 550,000 distinct CDR3 sequences detected, around a fifth appear once; the ten largest clones hold about 16%. The chain uses TRBV28 and TRBJ2-5; D is possibly TRBD2 (5 bases). Sequenced here: PBMCs, sampled 21 days after the first yellow fever vaccination. This clonotype originated in a man between 18 and 35 years old who received the YFV17D yellow fever vaccine. CDR3: CASSLAPAADQETQYF. The DNA of the CDR3 is TGTGCCAGCAGTTTGGCGCCAGCGGCTGACCAAGAGACCCAGTACTTC.